The table lists the clone carrying this T cell receptor (beta chain) with many counts. Its specificity is not known. The sample belongs to a study of T cells in Graves' hyperthyroidism and ophthalmopathy. Study-wide results and caveats: Blood also contained most expanded thyroid clonotypes above 0.001.

RNA transcripts provided the source from which TCR beta CDR3 regions were amplified. In the first-round RT-PCR of the TCR CDR3, the HTBI primer set was used. Via MiXCR, TCRdb re-called the multiplex PCR reads, giving one row per CDR3 protein. This table has around 250,000 distinct CDR3 sequences, roughly 15% appearing once. The sequenced sample consisted of blood. This receptor was identified in a woman in her thirties or forties with Graves' hyperthyroidism that later progressed to Graves' ophthalmopathy.

This chain's CDR3 is CASSDTSVHEQFF. In nucleotides, the CDR3 is TGTGCCAGCAGCGATACTAGCGTCCATGAGCAGTTCTTC. The chain links TRBV9 to TRBJ2-1, with 7 bases identical to TRBD2. V gave up 3 bases and J gave up 8 bases; unmatched junction bases: 5. The CDR3 loop spans 13 amino acids. CDR1 is SGDLS and CDR2 is YYNGEE in the germline V gene.